A single sample gave rise to the 8 T cell receptor beta chains below, sequenced in a study of T cell clones after liver transplantation. The data were produced by immunoSEQ multiplex PCR, yet TCRdb's version contains in-frame clones alone and is incomplete. Here the sample spans about 99,000 clones, approximately 78% being singletons. The sequencing here drew on CD4+ T cells from blood, taken before liver transplant. The receptors stem from a human donor who received a liver transplant.

This chain joins TRBV7-2 and TRBJ2-5; D call uncertain. The CDR3 totals 15 residues. CDR1 and CDR2 from the germline V gene are SGHTA and FQGNSA. V was pared by 5 bases and J by 5 bases, with 18 bases between. The DNA of the CDR3 is TGTGCCAGCAGCACCGGAGACGGGTTACGCGAGACCCAGTACTTC. Protein product: CASSTGDGLRETQYF.

The chain combines TRBV5-4 with TRBJ2-5; 8 bases line up with TRBD2. This CDR3 comprises 14 residues. The germline gives CDR1 SGHNT, CDR2 YYREEE (reference sequence). The junction had 12 bases not matched to a gene; V was cut back by 4 bases and J by 10 bases. The CDR3 DNA follows: TGTGCCAGCAGCCCCCCGGGCGGGAGGTTAGGCCAGTACTTC. It translates to CASSPPGGRLGQYF.

This chain connects TRBV2 to TRBJ2-7, with 15 nucleotides matching TRBD2. Unmatched junction bases numbered 6, after V lost 6 bases and J lost 3 bases. The CDR3 loop spans 16 amino acids. Germline lookup yields CDR1 SNHLY and CDR2 FYNNEI. For the CDR3, the DNA is TGTGCCAGCAGAAGGACTAGCGGGGGGGCCCGCTACGAGCAGTACTTC. Amino acids: CASRRTSGGARYEQYF.

A few counts support this clone. The genes are TRBV7-2 and TRBJ1-2; D is uncertain. Trimming shortened V by 5 bases and J by 6 bases, and 13 bases separated the two germline ends. The CDR3 covers 13 residues. CDR1 SGHTA and CDR2 FQGNSA come from the germline V gene. Written as DNA, the CDR3 is TGTGCCAGCAGCCTCCACTCGACGGATGGCTACACCTTC. This sequence encodes CASSLHSTDGYTF.

The genes are TRBV7-6 and TRBJ2-7, with 8 bases that match TRBD1. Germline assignment: CDR1 SGHVS and CDR2 FNYEAQ. This CDR3 contains 17 residues. The trim removed 0 bases at V and 5 bases at J, leaving 12 bases unmatched. The CDR3 sequence is CASSLAIIGQGSHEQYF. DNA of the CDR3: TGTGCCAGCAGCTTAGCGATCATAGGACAGGGATCTCACGAGCAGTACTTC.

The V gene is TRBV19, the J gene TRBJ1-1; D is perhaps TRBD1 (6 bases). From germline, CDR1 is LNHDA and CDR2 SQIVND (reference sequence). The CDR3 runs 17 residues. Trimming removed 0 bases from V and 11 bases from J, with 25 bases in between. In DNA form, the CDR3 reads TGTGCCAGTAGTATAGATCCTTGGGGGGCGAAAGGTTTTGGGGCTTTCTTT. Translated, it gives CASSIDPWGAKGFGAFF.

This chain uses TRBV5-1 with TRBJ2-7; 11 bases are a match to TRBD1. Germline trimming cut 4 bases from V and 3 bases from J; bases unmatched to any gene: 18. The CDR3 contains 19 residues. Per germline, CDR1 SGHRS and CDR2 YFSETQ. Written as DNA, the CDR3 is TGCGCCAGCAGCCGTCAACCGGGACAGGGGGATGGGAGGGGCTACGAGCAGTACTTC. It encodes CASSRQPGQGDGRGYEQYF.

The sample holds one count of this clone. V is TRBV2 and J is TRBJ2-5; TRBD1 aligns across 9 bases. The last part of the DNA fits TRBJ2-7 better; the J call may be wrong. This CDR3 is built from 16 residues. Germline V gene data show CDR1 as SNHLY and CDR2 as FYNNEI. The DNA for the CDR3 is TGTGCCAGCAGTGAAGCGCTTCTGGACAGGGGATACGAGCAGTACTTC. It specifies CASSEALLDRGYEQYF.